This passage covers 18 T cell receptor beta chains from one sample sequenced in a study of T cell responses to AZD1222 COVID-19 vaccine. Generated by immunoSEQ multiplex PCR, the TCRdb table keeps only in-frame clones and is missing some. The repertoire holds some 170,000 clones, with roughly nine tenths as singletons. This specimen consisted of peripheral blood, obtained on day 0 of AZD1222 vaccination. The receptors were sampled from an adult in good health.

On this clone: The sample carries other DNA sequences with the same CDR3. The chain carries TRBV6-5 and TRBJ2-3; D is possibly TRBD2 (6 bases). V lost 2 bases and J lost 1, with 10 bases in between. The CDR3 loop spans 15 amino acids. Per the germline V gene, CDR1 is MNHEY and CDR2 is SVGAGI. The CDR3 region is CASSYGSGGTDTQYF. Written as DNA, the CDR3 is TGTGCCAGCAGTTACGGATCGGGGGGCACAGATACGCAGTATTTT.

J is TRBJ2-3 and V is TRBV7-9, with 10 bases identical to TRBD2. The length of the CDR3 is 17 residues. Trimming took 1 base from V and 4 from J; bases not matched to a gene: 8. The germline CDR1 and CDR2 sequences are SEHNR and FQNEAQ (reference sequence). The CDR3 protein is CASSLGLAGVGADTQYF. Here the CDR3 DNA reads TGTGCCAGCAGCTTAGGGCTAGCGGGAGTGGGGGCAGATACGCAGTATTTT.

The rearrangement joins TRBV5-1 to TRBJ1-2, with D possibly matching TRBD1 (5 bases). This CDR3 is built from 15 residues. Germline V CDR1 and CDR2: SGHRS, YFSETQ. Trimming took off 3 bases at V and 8 bases at J, with 20 bases between the two ends. The CDR3 region is CASSSGQVPFAGYTF. CDR3 in DNA: TGCGCCAGCAGCTCGGGGCAGGTTCCCTTTGCGGGCTACACCTTC.

The chain is built from TRBV7-9 and TRBJ1-5; 10 positions match TRBD1. J gave up 3 bases and V 6 bases, and 8 bases lay outside the gene matches. Germline CDR1 reads SEHNR; CDR2 reads FQNEAQ (reference sequence). The CDR3 sequence is 16 residues long. CDR3 loop: CASSPPGQGINQPQHF. DNA of the CDR3: TGTGCCAGCAGTCCACCGGGACAGGGGATCAATCAGCCCCAGCATTTT.

J is TRBJ1-1 and V is TRBV5-1; 8 bases fit TRBD1. V was pared by 4 bases and J by 4 bases, with 6 bases of the junction left unmatched. This CDR3 has 14 residues. The V gene's germline CDR1 is SGHRS and CDR2 YFSETQ. DNA for the CDR3: TGCGCCAGCAGCATTACAGGGGGTAGCACTGAAGCTTTCTTT. Its translation: CASSITGGSTEAFF.

The V gene is TRBV6-2 or TRBV6-3, the J gene TRBJ1-2, with D uncertain. Germline values: CDR1 MNHEY, CDR2 SVGEGT. The CDR3 runs to 13 residues. V lost 6 bases, J lost 8 bases, and 16 bases lay in between. The CDR3 reads CASSNPGRWGYTF. The CDR3 DNA follows: TGTGCCAGCAGCAACCCCGGAAGATGGGGCTACACCTTC.

V usage is TRBV7-8 and J usage is TRBJ1-4; unclear D gene. CDR1 and CDR2 from the germline V gene are SGHVS and FQNEAQ. Trimming removed 1 base from V and 0 bases from J, with 6 bases in between. The CDR3 sequence is 15 residues long. The DNA of the CDR3 is TGTGCCAGCAGCTTAGGGTATACAACTAATGAAAAACTGTTTTTT. The encoded protein is CASSLGYTTNEKLFF. Looking up the rest from reference TRBV7-8 and TRBJ1-4 gives the full variable domain: GAGVSQSPRYKVAKRGQDVALRCDPISGHVSLFWYQQALGQGPEFLTYFQNEAQLDKSGLPSDRFFAERPEGSVSTLKIQRTQQEDSAVYLCASSLGYTTNEKLFFGSGTQLSVL.

The chain couples TRBV5-1 to TRBJ1-6; 7 bases line up with TRBD1. This CDR3 contains 15 residues. Germline V CDR1 and CDR2: SGHRS, YFSETQ. The trim removed 3 bases at V and 7 bases at J, leaving 7 bases unmatched. Written as DNA, the CDR3 is TGCGCCAGCAGCTCGACAGGGATATTAAATTCACCCCTCCACTTT. Translated: CASSSTGILNSPLHF.

The chain couples TRBV4-3 to TRBJ2-1, with TRBD2 matching over 9 bases. Looked up from germline, CDR1 is LGHNA and CDR2 is YSLEER. This CDR3 contains 15 residues. The ends lost 1 base at V and 9 bases at J; junction bases unmatched: 7. This CDR3 is CASSQGLAATGEQFF. The CDR3 region has the DNA TGCGCCAGCAGCCAAGGACTAGCGGCGACGGGTGAGCAGTTCTTC.

DNA of the CDR3: TGTGCCAGCAGCCGCCCGCAGGGTCTCGGTGAAAAACTGTTTTTT. It is translated as CASSRPQGLGEKLFF. V gene TRBV7-9 combines with J gene TRBJ1-4; TRBD1 might be the D (5 bases). This CDR3 comprises 15 residues. V was clipped by 5 bases and J by 7 bases, with 17 bases between them. Germline V lookup: CDR1 SEHNR, CDR2 FQNEAQ (reference sequence). Looking up the rest from reference TRBV7-9 and TRBJ1-4 gives the full variable domain: DTGVSQNPRHKITKRGQNVTFRCDPISEHNRLYWYRQTLGQGPEFLTYFQNEAQLEKSRLLSDRFSAERPKGSFSTLEIQRTEQGDSAMYLCASSRPQGLGEKLFFGSGTQLSVL.

The V and J genes are TRBV6-4 and TRBJ1-1; D is perhaps TRBD1 (6 bases). The CDR3 covers 16 residues. Trimming left V 6 bases short and J 1 base short, with 18 bases between. Germline CDR1 reads MRHNA; CDR2 reads SNTAGT. The CDR3 protein is CASRSEQGKANTEAFF. In nucleotides, the CDR3 is TGTGCCAGCAGGAGCGAACAGGGCAAGGCGAACACTGAAGCTTTCTTT.

The rearrangement joins TRBV5-1 to TRBJ1-4; TRBD1 is a possible D gene (6 bases). This CDR3 contains 14 residues. Looked up from germline, CDR1 is SGHRS and CDR2 is YFSETQ. The V end was cut by 3 bases, the J end by 5 bases, with 11 bases between. The CDR3 DNA sequence: TGCGCCAGCAGCTCCCAGGGGAGGAATGAAAAACTGTTTTTT. Translation: CASSSQGRNEKLFF.

This rearrangement joins TRBV6-1 to TRBJ1-2; D gene unclear. The CDR3 covers 15 residues. V lost 1 base and J lost 7, with 16 bases in between. In germline, CDR1 is MNHNS, CDR2 SASEGT. CDR3 protein: CASSEGASPRGGYTF. The CDR3 DNA is TGTGCCAGCAGTGAAGGTGCCTCTCCACGCGGTGGCTACACCTTC.

In its sample, this clone was seen once. The chain uses TRBV7-2 and TRBJ2-7; D is undetermined. The CDR3 covers 11 residues. Per germline, CDR1 SGHTA and CDR2 FQGNSA. V was clipped by 1 base and J by 5 bases, with 3 bases between them. The CDR3 protein is CASSLVNEQYF. The CDR3 DNA reads as TGTGCCAGCAGCTTAGTAAACGAGCAGTACTTC.

The chain couples TRBV11-1 to TRBJ1-1, with D possibly matching TRBD1 (5 bases). Germline V CDR1 and CDR2: SGHAT, FQDESV (reference sequence). The CDR3 extends over 13 amino acids. Trimming took 1 base from V and 7 from J, leaving 10 bases between them. The CDR3 spells CASSLVGDLEAFF. In DNA, the CDR3 is TGTGCCAGCAGCTTAGTGGGGGATCTTGAAGCTTTCTTT.

The genes are TRBV7-2 and TRBJ1-2, with D perhaps matching TRBD1 (6 bases). V was shortened by 7 bases and J by 3 bases, with 18 bases between the two germline ends. The CDR3 sequence is 15 residues long. CDR1 and CDR2 from the germline V gene are SGHTA and FQGNSA. CDR3 coding DNA: TGTGCCAGCACCCTTGACTTGAGGGGGGACTATGGCTACACCTTC. This encodes CASTLDLRGDYGYTF.

V usage is TRBV11-3 and J usage is TRBJ2-1, with D tentatively TRBD2 (6 bases). The CDR3 extends over 15 amino acids. The V end was cut by 2 bases, the J end by 8 bases, with 16 bases between. Germline-derived CDR1 and CDR2 are SGHNT and YENEEA. Here the CDR3 DNA reads TGTGCCAGCAGCTTAATGGGTGCCGGGAGTGATGAGCAGTTCTTC. This encodes CASSLMGAGSDEQFF.

Turning to this clone: Additional DNA sequences in this sample encode the identical CDR3. The chain has TRBV28 and TRBJ1-2; D remains unclear. The CDR3 covers 11 residues. The germline V gene encodes CDR1 MDHEN and CDR2 SYDVKM. V was cut by 4 bases and J by 8 bases, with 8 bases left in between. This CDR3 is CASSSNLGYTF. The CDR3 DNA sequence: TGTGCCAGCAGTTCAAACCTAGGCTACACCTTC.